A single sample gave rise to the 2 T cell receptor beta chains below, sequenced in a study of cytomegalovirus exposure and HLA in healthy donors. The method was immunoSEQ multiplex PCR; TCRdb's version includes in-frame clones alone and lacks a portion of them. The data hold about 330,000 clones, with approximately 86% observed a single time. Material for sequencing was PBMCs. These receptors all come from a woman in her twenties or thirties in good health and CMV-seropositive.

The chain couples TRBV15 to TRBJ1-3; tentatively, D is TRBD1 (6 bases). Trimming pared 2 bases from V and 0 bases from J, leaving 14 bases between. Germline-derived CDR1 and CDR2 are LNHNV and YYDKDF (reference sequence). The CDR3 extends over 17 amino acids. The CDR3 loop is CATSRQVDRISGNTIYF. The CDR3 bases are TGTGCCACCAGCAGACAGGTGGACAGAATCTCTGGAAACACCATATATTTT.

The chain has TRBV6-1 and TRBJ2-4, with D perhaps TRBD1 (6 bases). This CDR3 comprises 15 residues. V was pared by 5 bases and J by 8 bases, with 19 bases between. The germline gives CDR1 MNHNS, CDR2 SASEGT. The CDR3 spells CASSPKGVTTYIQYF. The DNA for the CDR3 is TGTGCCAGCAGTCCAAAGGGGGTGACCACCTACATTCAGTACTTC.